This TCR beta chain was identified in a study of OX40 agonist ivuxolimab in advanced cancers. Study-wide findings and caveats: Expanded clones tended on average to be more numerous among CD8+ T cells than CD4+. Expanded peripheral T cell antigen specificity was not determined.

Measured with immunoSEQ multiplex PCR; TCRdb has only the in-frame clones, and not every one. The sample includes tens of thousands of clones, about 82% of them seen just once. V lost 4 bases and J 4 bases, leaving 11 bases between the germline ends. The CDR3 contains 13 residues. The germline gives CDR1 MGHRA, CDR2 YSYEKL. Notes on this clone: Its cognate antigen is unknown.

This sample comprised CD4+ or CD8+ T cells sorted from blood, obtained in a trial of the OX40 agonist ivuxolimab. This clonotype was sampled from an adult with an advanced solid tumor such as melanoma, head and neck, liver or kidney cancer. This chain uses TRBV4-1 with TRBJ2-7; unclear D gene. The CDR3 region is CASSLSIVYEQYF. CDR3 nucleotide sequence: TGCGCCAGCAGCCTATCTATAGTTTACGAGCAGTACTTC.